This passage covers 10 T cell receptor beta chains from one sample sequenced in a study of shared clonotypes between healthy human individuals. The protocol was immunoSEQ multiplex PCR, while the TCRdb copy is restricted to in-frame clones and leaves out a portion. This table holds fewer than 850,000 clones, less than 80% found once. The sample consisted of memory CD4+ T cells sorted from blood. Subset described: CD45RA-negative fraction. All receptors come from a woman younger than 45 in good health.

This chain connects TRBV5-1 to TRBJ2-7; possibly TRBD2 for D (5 bases). The CDR3 is made up of 12 amino acids. Germline CDR1 SGHRS, CDR2 YFSETQ. The V end was cut by 5 bases, the J end by 3 bases, with 9 bases between. This CDR3 is CASSWAGYEQYF. CDR3 coding DNA: TGCGCCAGCAGTTGGGCGGGCTACGAGCAGTACTTC.

This chain joins TRBV4-1 and TRBJ2-7; D remains ambiguous. Trimming removed 2 bases at V and 6 bases at J, with 8 bases between. CDR1 is MGHRA and CDR2 is YSYEKL in the germline V gene. The CDR3 loop spans 12 amino acids. The CDR3: CASSQTGGEQYF. CDR3 in DNA: TGCGCCAGCAGCCAAACGGGCGGCGAGCAGTACTTC.

This clone showed up many times. The sample carries other DNA sequences with the same CDR3. V gene TRBV28 combines with J gene TRBJ2-7; no firm D call. V gave up 0 bases and J gave up 4 bases, with 1 base separating them. Germline lookup yields CDR1 MDHEN and CDR2 SYDVKM. CDR3 length: 11 amino acids. The CDR3 nucleotides read TGTGCCAGCAGTTTATGGTACGAGCAGTACTTC. It translates to CASSLWYEQYF. Based on the CDR3 plus reference TRBV28 and TRBJ2-7, the full variable domain is DVKVTQSSRYLVKRTGEKVFLECVQDMDHENMFWYRQDPGLGLRLIYFSYDVKMKEKGDIPEGYSVSREKKERFSLILESASTNQTSMYLCASSLWYEQYFGPGTRLTVT.

The V call is TRBV2, the J call TRBJ1-5; no reliable D call. The CDR3 runs to 15 residues. Germline V gene lookup returns CDR1 SNHLY and CDR2 FYNNEI. V was pared by 2 bases and J by 4 bases, with 12 bases between. CDR3 bases: TGTGCCAGCAGTGAATCCCATTCCGCTAATCAGCCCCAGCATTTT. Protein product: CASSESHSANQPQHF.

V gene TRBV7-3 combines with J gene TRBJ1-1, with D possibly matching TRBD1 (5 bases). V lost 5 bases to trimming and J lost 4 bases, with 14 bases between them. CDR1 is SGHTA and CDR2 is FQGTGA in the germline V gene. The CDR3 has 14 residues. The CDR3 DNA reads TGTGCCAGCAGCCCGCAGGGATCGAGCACTGAAGCTTTCTTT. Translated: CASSPQGSSTEAFF.

The chain combines TRBV7-9 with TRBJ1-1; D is unresolved. V lost 1 base to trimming and J lost 7 bases, with 7 bases between them. The CDR3 sequence is 12 residues long. Germline CDR1 SEHNR, CDR2 FQNEAQ (reference sequence). DNA of the CDR3: TGTGCCAGCAGCTTAGAGATAGGTGAAGCTTTCTTT. Translating gives CASSLEIGEAFF. Together with reference TRBV7-9 and TRBJ1-1, the CDR3 gives the full variable domain: DTGVSQNPRHKITKRGQNVTFRCDPISEHNRLYWYRQTLGQGPEFLTYFQNEAQLEKSRLLSDRFSAERPKGSFSTLEIQRTEQGDSAMYLCASSLEIGEAFFGQGTRLTVV.

This chain links TRBV30 with TRBJ2-7, with D tentatively TRBD2 (6 bases). From germline, CDR1 is GTSNPN and CDR2 SVGIG (reference sequence). The CDR3 extends over 14 amino acids. The V gene lost 1 base and the J gene lost 3 bases, with 13 bases spanning the gap. The CDR3 spells CAWSAPAGNYEQYF. In DNA, the CDR3 is TGTGCCTGGAGTGCCCCGGCGGGGAACTACGAGCAGTACTTC.

This clone was picked up many times. Other nucleotide sequences in the sample specify the same CDR3. V is TRBV5-1 and J is TRBJ2-7; D tentatively reads TRBD1 or TRBD2 (5 bases each). Germline CDR1 is SGHRS and CDR2 is YFSETQ. With 4 bases removed from V and 7 bases from J, the gap between germline ends came to 18 bases. The length of the CDR3 is 14 residues. CDR3 nucleotides: TGCGCCAGCAGCCCAGGGACCGCAACTGGTGAGCAGTACTTC. The encoded protein is CASSPGTATGEQYF.

The J gene is TRBJ1-4, the V gene TRBV4-2, with D unresolved. This CDR3 has 14 amino acids. Germline lookup yields CDR1 LGHNA and CDR2 YNFKEQ. Trimming cost V 0 bases and J 8 bases, with 10 bases left between them. The CDR3 loop is CASSQENRREKLFF. For the CDR3, the DNA is TGTGCCAGCAGCCAAGAAAACCGACGGGAAAAACTGTTTTTT.

The V call is TRBV5-1, the J call TRBJ2-7; no clear D gene. The germline V gene has CDR1 SGHRS and CDR2 YFSETQ. V dropped 0 bases and J dropped 2 bases, with 18 bases sitting between them. This CDR3 is built from 17 residues. The chain's CDR3 is CASSLANAANVAYEQYF. The CDR3 region has the DNA TGCGCCAGCAGCTTGGCCAATGCCGCAAATGTAGCCTACGAGCAGTACTTC.